The next 18 T cell receptor beta chains were all read from a single sample in a study of T cells after yellow fever vaccination. TCRdb reanalysed the 5' RACE reads using MiXCR and keeps one entry per CDR3 protein. The table lists about 110,000 distinct CDR3 sequences, approximately 8.4% of them singletons. The material was CD8+ T cells sorted from PBMCs, obtained 45 days after the yellow fever booster vaccination. Receptors originate from a man aged 25 to 40 who received the YFV17D yellow fever vaccine.

The V gene is TRBV28, the J gene TRBJ2-5; D gene unclear. The CDR3 contains 14 residues. V dropped 6 bases and J dropped 1 base, with 12 bases sitting between them. Germline V gene lookup returns CDR1 MDHEN and CDR2 SYDVKM. The chain's CDR3 is CASSLLSIQETQYF. The CDR3 nucleotides are TGTGCCAGCAGCCTGCTGAGTATCCAAGAGACCCAGTACTTC.

Comment on this clonotype: A much larger clone lies one base from this, so it may be a read error. Given the absence of the conserved phenylalanine or tryptophan at the CDR3 end, a read error is likely. The chain is built from TRBV27 and TRBJ2-7, with a possible D match to TRBD1 (6 bases). The germline V gene encodes CDR1 MNHEY and CDR2 SMNVEV (reference sequence). CDR3 length equals 15 residues. Trimming left V 6 bases short and J 3 bases short, with 18 bases between. Here the CDR3 DNA reads TGTGCCAGCAGCCCAACAATAGGGGGAAGCTACGAGCAGTACTAC. It codes for CASSPTIGGSYEQYY.

This chain joins TRBV7-6 and TRBJ2-3; TRBD2 matches at 11 bases. With 5 bases clipped from V and 2 bases from J, the junction kept 9 bases outside the gene matches. Germline V gives CDR1 SGHVS, CDR2 FNYEAQ. The CDR3 spans 17 residues. The CDR3 DNA reads as TGTGCCAGCAGCCCCGGACTAGCGGGTAGTCCCACAGATACGCAGTATTTT. It is translated as CASSPGLAGSPTDTQYF. The variable domain in full, with the rest retrieved from reference TRBV7-6 and TRBJ2-3, is GAGVSQSPRYKVTKRGQDVALRCDPISGHVSLYWYRQALGQGPEFLTYFNYEAQQDKSGLPNDRFSAERPEGSISTLTIQRTEQRDSAMYRCASSPGLAGSPTDTQYFGPGTRLTVL.

In this sample, this clonotype turned up many times. J is TRBJ2-1 and V is TRBV4-3; a weak D match, TRBD2 (5 bases). The CDR3 sequence is 16 residues long. The V gene lost 4 bases and the J gene lost 6 bases, with 19 bases spanning the gap. CDR1 LGHNA and CDR2 YSLEER come from the germline V gene. The CDR3 loop is CASSPRVRYGPNEQFF. The DNA for the CDR3 is TGCGCCAGCAGCCCGCGGGTTCGATACGGCCCCAATGAGCAGTTCTTC.

Many counts were recorded for this clonotype. The J gene is TRBJ1-5, the V gene TRBV27; D ambiguous. The CDR3 extends over 16 amino acids. CDR1 is MNHEY, CDR2 SMNVEV, per germline (reference sequence). V was trimmed by 2 bases and J by 1 base, leaving 12 bases between them. The CDR3 coding sequence is TGTGCCAGCAGTTTAATCGGGGTTTTGAGCAATCAGCCCCAGCATTTT. This gives the protein CASSLIGVLSNQPQHF.

This clonotype was picked up many times. The rearrangement joins TRBV11-2 to TRBJ2-1; 7 positions match TRBD2. The CDR3 is 18 residues long. The V and J ends lost 5 bases and 0 bases, in that order; junction bases with no gene match: 13. Germline assignment: CDR1 SGHAT and CDR2 FQNNGV. CDR3 sequence reads: CASSPRTRGLSSYNEQFF. The CDR3 DNA sequence: TGTGCCAGCAGCCCCCGGACTAGAGGACTGAGCTCCTACAATGAGCAGTTCTTC.

In its sample, this clonotype was seen many times. The genes are TRBV10-3 and TRBJ2-1, with TRBD2 matching 14 bases. Germline V lookup: CDR1 ENHRY, CDR2 SYGVKD. V was pared by 6 bases and J by 10 bases, with 11 bases of the junction left unmatched. This CDR3 has 16 amino acids. The CDR3 bases are TGTGCCATCAGCGCCGGTGGGACTAGCGGGAGAGGGGAGCAGTTCTTC. Residues: CAISAGGTSGRGEQFF.

This clonotype was detected many times. V usage is TRBV7-9 and J usage is TRBJ1-1, with TRBD1 matching 7 bases. The CDR3 consists of 14 residues. Germline lookup yields CDR1 SEHNR and CDR2 FQNEAQ (reference sequence). Trimming cost V 5 bases and J 3 bases; bases outside gene matches: 6. The CDR3 sequence is CASSPTGLYTEAFF. The CDR3, as DNA: TGTGCCAGCAGCCCGACAGGGTTGTACACTGAAGCTTTCTTT. Full variable domain (outside the CDR3, taken from reference TRBV7-9 and TRBJ1-1): DTGVSQNPRHKITKRGQNVTFRCDPISEHNRLYWYRQTLGQGPEFLTYFQNEAQLEKSRLLSDRFSAERPKGSFSTLEIQRTEQGDSAMYLCASSPTGLYTEAFFGQGTRLTVV.

This clonotype was seen a few times. The chain is built from TRBV7-9 and TRBJ2-3; possibly TRBD1 for D (7 bases). Trimming took 5 bases from V and 2 from J, leaving 20 bases between them. The V gene's germline CDR1 is SEHNR and CDR2 FQNEAQ (reference sequence). CDR3 length equals 17 residues. CDR3 loop: CASSPERQGGPTDTQYF. The CDR3 DNA is TGTGCCAGCAGCCCGGAACGACAGGGAGGACCCACAGATACGCAGTATTTT.

This clonotype was recorded many times. The chain combines TRBV7-2 with TRBJ1-5; TRBD1 matches at 7 bases. CDR1 SGHTA and CDR2 FQGNSA come from the germline V gene. CDR3 length: 17 residues. V lost 4 bases to trimming and J lost 4 bases; unmatched junction nucleotides: 13. CDR3 bases: TGTGCCAGCAGCTCTGTCGATGGGACAGCCCTTAATCAGCCCCAGCATTTT. Its protein product is CASSSVDGTALNQPQHF.

This clonotype was counted once. This rearrangement joins TRBV30 to TRBJ1-1; D is unresolved. From germline, CDR1 is GTSNPN and CDR2 SVGIG (reference sequence). Trimming removed 8 bases from V and 5 bases from J, with 15 bases in between. This CDR3 comprises 12 residues. The CDR3 nucleotides read TGTGCCGTAGCGGCTCTGGGGACTGAAGCTTTCTTT. Translated: CAVAALGTEAFF.

This clonotype was counted at least ten times. This may stem from a read error, because a much larger clone lies one nucleotide away. The chain joins TRBV7-8 to TRBJ2-7, with D tentatively TRBD1 (6 bases). Germline CDR1 SGHVS, CDR2 FQNEAQ. CDR3 size: 14 residues. The V end was cut by 6 bases, the J end by 3 bases, with 15 bases between. The CDR3 protein is CASSPGTRGYEQYF. In nucleotides, the CDR3 is TGTGCCAGCAGTCCCGGGACAAGGGGCTACGAGCAGTACTTC.

In this sample, this clonotype turned up many times. The chain links TRBV7-6 to TRBJ2-1, with 10 bases fitting TRBD2. Germline V gene data show CDR1 as SGHVS and CDR2 as FNYEAQ. This CDR3 region has 15 residues. V lost 5 bases, J lost 2 bases, and 3 bases stayed unmatched. The CDR3 reads CASSPGTSAYNEQFF. DNA for the CDR3: TGTGCCAGCAGCCCCGGGACTAGCGCCTACAATGAGCAGTTCTTC.

The chain is built from TRBV4-3 and TRBJ2-3; D gene ambiguous. CDR3 length: 15 residues. The ends were cut back, 0 bases at V and 2 bases at J, with 9 bases in the middle. Germline V CDR1 and CDR2: LGHNA, YSLEER. The CDR3 nucleotides are TGCGCCAGCAGCCAAGATTGGGATAACACAGATACGCAGTATTTT. Translating it yields CASSQDWDNTDTQYF.

This clonotype showed up many times. The rearrangement joins TRBV20-1 to TRBJ2-7, with D tentatively TRBD2 (6 bases). Per germline, CDR1 DFQATT and CDR2 SNEGSKA (reference sequence). This CDR3 is built from 14 residues. V lost 0 bases to trimming and J lost 4 bases, with 13 bases between them. CDR3 sequence reads: CSARDEREWYEQYF. The CDR3 nucleotides are TGCAGTGCTAGAGATGAACGGGAGTGGTACGAGCAGTACTTC.

The gene calls are TRBV30 and TRBJ2-7; 8 positions match TRBD2. Germline V gene data show CDR1 as GTSNPN and CDR2 as SVGIG (reference sequence). The CDR3 extends over 12 amino acids. CDR3 sequence reads: CALRREADEQYF. For the CDR3, the DNA is TGTGCGCTGAGGCGGGAGGCTGACGAGCAGTACTTC.

This clonotype was found a few times. The chain joins TRBV29-1 to TRBJ2-7; D may be TRBD2 (5 bases). The CDR3 extends over 14 amino acids. Germline V gene lookup returns CDR1 SQVTM and CDR2 ANQGSEA. Trimming stripped 6 bases from V and 5 bases from J, with 20 bases between. The DNA of the CDR3 is TGCAGCGTAAGTTTCTACAGCGGTCTGGACGAGCAGTACTTC. This gives the protein CSVSFYSGLDEQYF.

This clonotype was counted only a few times. The chain employs TRBV29-1 and TRBJ2-1; 10 bases are a match to TRBD2. The V gene end was trimmed by 0 bases and the J gene end by 3 bases; junction bases not matched to a gene: 14. The CDR3 sequence is 19 residues long. CDR1 and CDR2 from the germline V gene are SQVTM and ANQGSEA. The DNA for the CDR3 is TGCAGCGTTGAAGACCTCCCCCTTTACCCTAGCGGGAGCTACAATGAGCAGTTCTTC. This encodes CSVEDLPLYPSGSYNEQFF.